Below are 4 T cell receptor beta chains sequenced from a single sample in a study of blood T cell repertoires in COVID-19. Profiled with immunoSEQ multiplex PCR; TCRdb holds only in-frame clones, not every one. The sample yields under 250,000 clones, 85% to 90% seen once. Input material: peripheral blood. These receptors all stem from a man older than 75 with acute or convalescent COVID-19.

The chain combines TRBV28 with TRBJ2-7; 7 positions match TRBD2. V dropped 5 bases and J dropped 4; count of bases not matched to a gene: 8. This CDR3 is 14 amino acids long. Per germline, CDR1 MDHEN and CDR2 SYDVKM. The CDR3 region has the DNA TGTGCCAGCAGTCTCTCGTCCGGGGGGTACGAGCAGTACTTC. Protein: CASSLSSGGYEQYF.

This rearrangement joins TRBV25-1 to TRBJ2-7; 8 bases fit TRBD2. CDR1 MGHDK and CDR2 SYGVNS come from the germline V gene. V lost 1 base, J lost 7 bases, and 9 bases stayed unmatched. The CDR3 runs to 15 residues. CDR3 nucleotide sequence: TGTGCCAGCAGTGAATCACGGGCGGGAGGCGGAGAGCAGTACTTC. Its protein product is CASSESRAGGGEQYF.

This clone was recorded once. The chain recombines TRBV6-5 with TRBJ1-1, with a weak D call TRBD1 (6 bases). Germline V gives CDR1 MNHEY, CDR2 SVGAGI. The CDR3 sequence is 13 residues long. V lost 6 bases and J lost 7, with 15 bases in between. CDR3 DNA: TGTGCCAGCAGCCGAAGGACAGCTAATGAAGCTTTCTTT. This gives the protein CASSRRTANEAFF.

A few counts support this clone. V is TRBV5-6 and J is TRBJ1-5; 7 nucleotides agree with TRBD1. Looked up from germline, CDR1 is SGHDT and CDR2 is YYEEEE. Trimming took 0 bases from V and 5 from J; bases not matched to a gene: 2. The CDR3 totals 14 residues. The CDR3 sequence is CASSLGGGDQPQHF. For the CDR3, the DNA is TGTGCCAGCAGCTTGGGAGGGGGCGATCAGCCCCAGCATTTT.